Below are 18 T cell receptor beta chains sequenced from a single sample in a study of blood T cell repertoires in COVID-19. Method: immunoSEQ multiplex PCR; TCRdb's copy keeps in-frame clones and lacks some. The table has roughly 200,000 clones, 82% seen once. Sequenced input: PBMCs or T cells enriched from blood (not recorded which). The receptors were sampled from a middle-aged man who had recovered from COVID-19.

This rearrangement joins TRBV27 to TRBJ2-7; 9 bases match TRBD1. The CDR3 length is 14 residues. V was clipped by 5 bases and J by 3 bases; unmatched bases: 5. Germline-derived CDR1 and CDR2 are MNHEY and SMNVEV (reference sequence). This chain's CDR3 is CASSQRDRVYEQYF. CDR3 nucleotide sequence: TGTGCCAGCAGTCAAAGGGACAGGGTCTACGAGCAGTACTTC.

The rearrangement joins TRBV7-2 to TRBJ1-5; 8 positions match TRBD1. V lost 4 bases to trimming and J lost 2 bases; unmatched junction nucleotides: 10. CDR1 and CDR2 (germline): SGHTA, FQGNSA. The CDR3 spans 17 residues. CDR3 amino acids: CASSSRGTGLGNQPQHF. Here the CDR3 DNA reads TGTGCCAGCAGCTCTAGAGGGACAGGTCTAGGCAATCAGCCCCAGCATTTT.

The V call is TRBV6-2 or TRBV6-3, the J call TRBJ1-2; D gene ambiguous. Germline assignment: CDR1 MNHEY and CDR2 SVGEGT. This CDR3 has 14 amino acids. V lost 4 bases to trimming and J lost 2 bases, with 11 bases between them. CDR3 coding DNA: TGTGCCAGCAGTTCCTCACACAGCAACTATGGCTACACCTTC. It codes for CASSSSHSNYGYTF.

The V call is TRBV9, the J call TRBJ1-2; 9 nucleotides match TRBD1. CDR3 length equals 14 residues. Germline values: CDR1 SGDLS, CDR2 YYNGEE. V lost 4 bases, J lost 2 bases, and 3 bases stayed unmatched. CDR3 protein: CASSLGQGNYGYTF. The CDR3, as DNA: TGTGCCAGCAGCTTAGGACAGGGGAACTATGGCTACACCTTC.

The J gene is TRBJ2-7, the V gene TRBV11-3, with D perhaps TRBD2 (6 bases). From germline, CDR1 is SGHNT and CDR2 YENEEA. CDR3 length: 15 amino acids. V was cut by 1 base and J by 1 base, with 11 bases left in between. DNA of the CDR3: TGTGCCAGCAGCTTAGGTGCGGGGCCTTCCTACGAGCAGTACTTC. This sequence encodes CASSLGAGPSYEQYF.

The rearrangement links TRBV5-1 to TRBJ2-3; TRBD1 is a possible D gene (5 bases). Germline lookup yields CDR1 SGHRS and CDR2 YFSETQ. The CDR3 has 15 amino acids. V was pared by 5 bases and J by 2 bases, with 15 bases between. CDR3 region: CASSLLTVDTDTQYF. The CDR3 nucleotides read TGCGCCAGCAGTTTACTGACAGTAGACACAGATACGCAGTATTTT.

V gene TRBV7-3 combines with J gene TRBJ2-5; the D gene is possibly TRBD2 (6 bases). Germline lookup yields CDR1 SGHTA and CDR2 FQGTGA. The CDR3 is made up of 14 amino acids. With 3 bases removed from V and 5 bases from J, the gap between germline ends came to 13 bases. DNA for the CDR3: TGTGCCAGCAGCTTGAATAGCGGATTGGAGACCCAGTACTTC. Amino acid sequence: CASSLNSGLETQYF.

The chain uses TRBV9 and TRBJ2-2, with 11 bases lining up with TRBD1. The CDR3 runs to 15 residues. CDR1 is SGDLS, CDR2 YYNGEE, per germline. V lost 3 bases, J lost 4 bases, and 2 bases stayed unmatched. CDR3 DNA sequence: TGTGCCAGCAGCGACGGGACAGGGGGCACCGGGGAGCTGTTTTTT. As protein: CASSDGTGGTGELFF.

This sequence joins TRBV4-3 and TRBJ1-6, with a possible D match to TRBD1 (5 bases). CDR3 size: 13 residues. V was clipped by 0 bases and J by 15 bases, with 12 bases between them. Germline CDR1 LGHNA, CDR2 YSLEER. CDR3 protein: CASSQDAGTYLHF. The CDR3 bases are TGCGCCAGCAGCCAAGATGCGGGGACGTACCTCCACTTT.

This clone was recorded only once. The CDR3 coding sequence is TGTGCCATCAGTCGACAGGGGGCAGGATCACCCCTCCACTTT. Amino acids: CAISRQGAGSPLHF. This chain joins TRBV10-3 and TRBJ1-6; 10 positions agree with TRBD1. The junction had 5 bases not matched to a gene; V was cut back by 5 bases and J by 10 bases. Germline assignment: CDR1 ENHRY and CDR2 SYGVKD. The CDR3 has 14 residues.

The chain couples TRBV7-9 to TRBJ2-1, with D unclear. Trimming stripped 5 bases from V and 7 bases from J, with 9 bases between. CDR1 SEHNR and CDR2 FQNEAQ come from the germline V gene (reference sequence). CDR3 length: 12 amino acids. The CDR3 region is CASSPLRNEQFF. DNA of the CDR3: TGTGCCAGCAGCCCCTTGCGGAATGAGCAGTTCTTC.

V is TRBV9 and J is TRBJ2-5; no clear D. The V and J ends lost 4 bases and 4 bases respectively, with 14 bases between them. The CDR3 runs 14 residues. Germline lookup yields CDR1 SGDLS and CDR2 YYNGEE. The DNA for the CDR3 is TGTGCCAGCAGCACATACGGAGCTATAGAGACCCAGTACTTC. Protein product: CASSTYGAIETQYF. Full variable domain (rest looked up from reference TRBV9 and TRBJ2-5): DSGVTQTPKHLITATGQRVTLRCSPRSGDLSVYWYQQSLDQGLQFLIQYYNGEERAKGNILERFSAQQFPDLHSELNLSSLELGDSALYFCASSTYGAIETQYFGPGTRLLVL.

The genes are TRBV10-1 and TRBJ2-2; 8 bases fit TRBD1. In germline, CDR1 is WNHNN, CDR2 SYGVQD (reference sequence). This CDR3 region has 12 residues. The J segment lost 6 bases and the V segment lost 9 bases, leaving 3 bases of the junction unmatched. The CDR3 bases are TGCGCCAGTTCACAGGGGGCCGGGGAGCTGTTTTTT. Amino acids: CASSQGAGELFF.

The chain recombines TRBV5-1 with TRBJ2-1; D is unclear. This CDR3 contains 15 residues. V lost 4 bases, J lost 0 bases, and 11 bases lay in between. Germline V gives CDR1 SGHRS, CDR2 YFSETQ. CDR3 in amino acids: CASSPEFSSYNEQFF. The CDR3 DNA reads TGCGCCAGCAGCCCCGAATTTAGCTCCTACAATGAGCAGTTCTTC.

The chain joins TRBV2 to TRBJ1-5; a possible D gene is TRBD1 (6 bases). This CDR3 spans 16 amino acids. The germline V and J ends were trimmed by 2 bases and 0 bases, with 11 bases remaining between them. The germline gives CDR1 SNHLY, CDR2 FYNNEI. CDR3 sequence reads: CASSEWGQGSNQPQHF. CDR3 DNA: TGTGCCAGCAGTGAATGGGGGCAGGGTAGCAATCAGCCCCAGCATTTT.

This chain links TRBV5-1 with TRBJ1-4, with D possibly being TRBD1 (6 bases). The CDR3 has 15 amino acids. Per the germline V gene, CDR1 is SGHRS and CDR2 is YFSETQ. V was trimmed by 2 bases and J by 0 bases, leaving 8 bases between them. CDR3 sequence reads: CASSLQGATNEKLFF. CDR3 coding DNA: TGCGCCAGCAGCTTACAGGGCGCAACTAATGAAAAACTGTTTTTT.

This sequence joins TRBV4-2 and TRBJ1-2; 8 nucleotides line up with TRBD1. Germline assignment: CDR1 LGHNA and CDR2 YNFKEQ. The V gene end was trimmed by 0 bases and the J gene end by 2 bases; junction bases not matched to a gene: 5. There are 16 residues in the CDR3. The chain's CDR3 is CASSQEVGQGNYGYTF. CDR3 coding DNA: TGTGCCAGCAGCCAAGAGGTCGGACAGGGAAACTATGGCTACACCTTC.

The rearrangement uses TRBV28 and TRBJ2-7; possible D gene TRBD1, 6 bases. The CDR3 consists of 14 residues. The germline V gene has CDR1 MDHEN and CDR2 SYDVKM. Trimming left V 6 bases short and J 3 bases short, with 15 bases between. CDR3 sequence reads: CASSSHRAVYEQYF. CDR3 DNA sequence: TGTGCCAGCAGCTCCCACAGGGCGGTCTACGAGCAGTACTTC.